One and the same sample provided the 19 T cell receptor beta chains below, sequenced in a study of T cells in narcolepsy (dated by TCRdb to 2016 to 2019). Library construction relied on the immunoSEQ multiplex PCR assay. TCRdb stores this immuneACCESS table with in-frame sequences only. Part of the clones is absent; in the studies checked, under half of the shortfall reflects unresolved V genes, and no reason is known for the rest. The sample table records some 20,000 clones; around 83% of these occur just once. The ten largest account for roughly 1.7% of the sample. Material for sequencing was memory (CD45RA-) CD4+ T cells from blood. In light of the paper, this sample's cell subset or site label describes: memory T cells sorted ex vivo from peripheral blood. Receptors originate from a human donor in good health.

This sequence joins TRBV6-5 and TRBJ2-2; D is perhaps TRBD1 or TRBD2 (6 bases each). The CDR3 runs 14 residues. The germline V gene encodes CDR1 MNHEY and CDR2 SVGAGI. The V gene lost 3 bases and the J gene lost 6 bases, with 11 bases spanning the gap. CDR3 protein: CASSYKRGAGELFF. CDR3 DNA sequence: TGTGCCAGCAGTTATAAGAGGGGGGCCGGGGAGCTGTTTTTT.

The chain links TRBV29-1 to TRBJ2-5; 7 bases map to TRBD2. The germline V gene has CDR1 SQVTM and CDR2 ANQGSEA. CDR3 length: 13 residues. The ends lost 1 base at V and 4 bases at J; junction bases unmatched: 3. CDR3 DNA sequence: TGCAGCGTTGAAGGTTTAGCGGGAGAGACCCAGTACTTC. It codes for CSVEGLAGETQYF.

This chain joins TRBV20-1 and TRBJ1-3; no firm D call. The CDR3 loop spans 11 amino acids. V lost 4 bases and J 4 bases, leaving 5 bases between the germline ends. Looked up from germline, CDR1 is DFQATT and CDR2 is SNEGSKA (reference sequence). DNA for the CDR3: TGCAGTGCTAAATGGGGAAACACCATATATTTT. Translated, it gives CSAKWGNTIYF.

CDR3 coding DNA: TGTGCCAGCAGCACGGCTAGCGGGGGGGTTAGCTCCTACAATGAGCAGTTCTTC. It specifies CASSTASGGVSSYNEQFF. The chain recombines TRBV7-2 with TRBJ2-1, with 12 positions matching TRBD2. The germline V gene encodes CDR1 SGHTA and CDR2 FQGNSA. After removal of 5 bases from V and 0 bases from J, the junction contained 8 bases not matched to a gene. The CDR3 spans 18 residues. The full variable domain, rest sourced from reference TRBV7-2 and TRBJ2-1, is GAGVSQSPSNKVTEKGKDVELRCDPISGHTALYWYRQSLGQGLEFLIYFQGNSAPDKSGLPSDRFSAERTGGSVSTLTIQRTQQEDSAVYLCASSTASGGVSSYNEQFFGPGTRLTVL.

The gene calls are TRBV7-2 and TRBJ1-2; D is possibly TRBD1 (5 bases). V was shortened by 5 bases and J by 4 bases, with 14 bases between the two germline ends. CDR3 length: 14 residues. Per the germline V gene, CDR1 is SGHTA and CDR2 is FQGNSA. Here the CDR3 reads CASSIGTGSYGYTF. In nucleotides, the CDR3 is TGTGCCAGCAGCATCGGGACCGGGTCCTATGGCTACACCTTC.

The chain joins TRBV7-9 to TRBJ2-7, with a tentative D call TRBD1 (5 bases). CDR1 and CDR2 from the germline V gene are SEHNR and FQNEAQ (reference sequence). Between the trimmed V and J ends, which lost 5 bases and 2 bases, there was a span of 22 bases. This CDR3 has 17 residues. This CDR3 is CASSPTWQGSATYEQYF. The CDR3 DNA reads as TGTGCCAGCAGCCCCACCTGGCAGGGTTCCGCAACCTACGAGCAGTACTTC. The entire variable domain, with the rest obtained from reference TRBV7-9 and TRBJ2-7, is as follows: DTGVSQNPRHKITKRGQNVTFRCDPISEHNRLYWYRQTLGQGPEFLTYFQNEAQLEKSRLLSDRFSAERPKGSFSTLEIQRTEQGDSAMYLCASSPTWQGSATYEQYFGPGTRLTVT.

The rearrangement links TRBV5-1 to TRBJ2-5; TRBD2 agrees at 7 bases. Germline CDR1 is SGHRS and CDR2 is YFSETQ. Germline trimming cut 7 bases from V and 2 bases from J; bases unmatched to any gene: 8. The CDR3 runs 14 residues. The CDR3 nucleotides are TGCGCCAGCGGGGCAACGGGGGGTCAAGAGACCCAGTACTTC. Translation: CASGATGGQETQYF.

The V call is TRBV30, the J call TRBJ1-1; D is ambiguous. V was shortened by 0 bases and J by 5 bases, with 10 bases between the two germline ends. CDR1 and CDR2 (germline): GTSNPN, SVGIG (reference sequence). CDR3 length equals 13 residues. The CDR3 spells CAWSVPVRTEAFF. CDR3 sequence (DNA): TGTGCCTGGAGTGTACCCGTCCGGACTGAAGCTTTCTTT.

This clone was seen a few times. The rearrangement uses TRBV19 and TRBJ1-1, with 10 bases aligning to TRBD1. J was trimmed by 11 bases and V by 6 bases; bases with no gene match: 24. Germline V gene sequence: CDR1 LNHDA, CDR2 SQIVND (reference sequence). CDR3 length equals 18 residues. CDR3 in amino acids: CASSRRGTGVTLSSSAFF. DNA of the CDR3: TGTGCCAGTAGCCGCCGGGGGACAGGGGTCACACTAAGTAGTTCGGCTTTCTTT. The variable domain in full, with the rest retrieved from reference TRBV19 and TRBJ1-1, is DGGITQSPKYLFRKEGQNVTLSCEQNLNHDAMYWYRQDPGQGLRLIYYSQIVNDFQKGDIAEGYSVSREKKESFPLTVTSAQKNPTAFYLCASSRRGTGVTLSSSAFFGQGTRLTVV.

This chain links TRBV6-5 with TRBJ2-1; no reliable D call. The CDR3 has 12 residues. Germline assignment: CDR1 MNHEY and CDR2 SVGAGI. The V and J ends lost 6 bases and 6 bases respectively, with 9 bases between them. In DNA, the CDR3 is TGTGCCAGCAGGGACCAACCCAATGAGCAGTTCTTC. Its translation is CASRDQPNEQFF.

This clone was picked up one time. The rearrangement links TRBV30 to TRBJ2-3, with 12 bases lining up with TRBD2. Trimming took 1 base from V and 8 from J; bases not matched to a gene: 13. CDR1 is GTSNPN, CDR2 SVGIG, per germline (reference sequence). The CDR3 has 17 residues. As DNA, the CDR3 is TGTGCCTGGAGTGCGTCTAGCGGGAGGGCCCTCCGGAGTACGCAGTATTTT. Its protein product is CAWSASSGRALRSTQYF.

The chain recombines TRBV11-1 with TRBJ1-5; 9 nucleotides agree with TRBD1. V shed 5 bases and J 2 bases; nucleotides not matched to a gene: 4. The germline CDR1 and CDR2 sequences are SGHAT and FQDESV (reference sequence). The CDR3 totals 15 residues. The CDR3 sequence: CASSRDRAGNQPQHF. The CDR3 DNA follows: TGTGCCAGCAGCCGGGACAGGGCCGGCAATCAGCCCCAGCATTTT.

This chain uses TRBV2 with TRBJ1-1; D perhaps matches TRBD1 (5 bases). V dropped 3 bases and J dropped 7 bases, with 12 bases sitting between them. CDR1 and CDR2 (germline): SNHLY, FYNNEI. The CDR3 has 13 amino acids. Written as DNA, the CDR3 is TGTGCCAGCAGTGATGGCGGGGGGTATGAAGCTTTCTTT. Translated, it gives CASSDGGGYEAFF. The entire variable domain, with the rest obtained from reference TRBV2 and TRBJ1-1, is as follows: EPEVTQTPSHQVTQMGQEVILRCVPISNHLYFYWYRQILGQKVEFLVSFYNNEISEKSEIFDDQFSVERPDGSNFTLKIRSTKLEDSAMYFCASSDGGGYEAFFGQGTRLTVV.

This clone was seen more than once but under ten times. The gene calls are TRBV29-1 and TRBJ1-6; D not resolved. Germline loops: CDR1 SQVTM, CDR2 ANQGSEA. Trimming pared 7 bases from V and 1 base from J, leaving 11 bases between. The CDR3 loop spans 14 amino acids. CDR3 amino acids: CSGPRISYNSPLHF. The CDR3 DNA follows: TGCAGCGGACCCAGGATTTCCTATAATTCACCCCTCCACTTT.

The chain couples TRBV5-4 to TRBJ1-2; D not certain. Trimming cost V 0 bases and J 4 bases, with 19 bases left between them. Germline CDR1 SGHNT, CDR2 YYREEE (reference sequence). There are 17 residues in the CDR3. This CDR3 reads CASSLDSSGSASYGYTF. CDR3 DNA sequence: TGTGCCAGCAGCTTGGATAGTTCCGGCAGTGCCTCCTATGGCTACACCTTC.

The chain couples TRBV30 to TRBJ1-4; D is perhaps TRBD1 (6 bases). Per germline, CDR1 GTSNPN and CDR2 SVGIG (reference sequence). Trimming left V 5 bases short and J 4 bases short, with 14 bases between. CDR3 size: 14 residues. The CDR3 DNA reads as TGTGCCTGGGCTTCAGGACAGTTTAATGAAAAACTGTTTTTT. Amino acids: CAWASGQFNEKLFF.

Written as DNA, the CDR3 is TGTGCCAGCAACCCTTCCGGGACACCCTACGAGCAGTACTTC. Translated: CASNPSGTPYEQYF. V is TRBV27 and J is TRBJ2-7; possible D gene TRBD1, 6 bases. The CDR3 length is 14 residues. Trimming shortened V by 7 bases and J by 2 bases, and 15 bases separated the two germline ends. Germline lookup yields CDR1 MNHEY and CDR2 SMNVEV (reference sequence).

As regards this clone: Other DNA sequences in the sample encode the same CDR3. J is TRBJ2-1 and V is TRBV6-6; TRBD2 might be the D (5 bases). The CDR3 sequence is 14 residues long. Germline V gene lookup returns CDR1 MNHNY and CDR2 SVGAGI (reference sequence). Between the trimmed V and J ends, which lost 0 bases and 3 bases, there was a span of 6 bases. CDR3 sequence (DNA): TGTGCCAGCAGTTACTCGCGGGTCTACAATGAGCAGTTCTTC. This encodes CASSYSRVYNEQFF.

A single count supports this clone. V is TRBV7-9 and J is TRBJ1-4; D may be TRBD1 (5 bases). The germline CDR1 and CDR2 sequences are SEHNR and FQNEAQ (reference sequence). V lost 3 bases to trimming and J lost 1 base, with 12 bases between them. The CDR3 sequence is 16 residues long. CDR3 residues: CASSFPQGITNEKLFF. As DNA, the CDR3 is TGTGCCAGCAGCTTTCCGCAGGGAATAACTAATGAAAAACTGTTTTTT. The entire variable domain, with the rest obtained from reference TRBV7-9 and TRBJ1-4, is as follows: DTGVSQNPRHKITKRGQNVTFRCDPISEHNRLYWYRQTLGQGPEFLTYFQNEAQLEKSRLLSDRFSAERPKGSFSTLEIQRTEQGDSAMYLCASSFPQGITNEKLFFGSGTQLSVL.